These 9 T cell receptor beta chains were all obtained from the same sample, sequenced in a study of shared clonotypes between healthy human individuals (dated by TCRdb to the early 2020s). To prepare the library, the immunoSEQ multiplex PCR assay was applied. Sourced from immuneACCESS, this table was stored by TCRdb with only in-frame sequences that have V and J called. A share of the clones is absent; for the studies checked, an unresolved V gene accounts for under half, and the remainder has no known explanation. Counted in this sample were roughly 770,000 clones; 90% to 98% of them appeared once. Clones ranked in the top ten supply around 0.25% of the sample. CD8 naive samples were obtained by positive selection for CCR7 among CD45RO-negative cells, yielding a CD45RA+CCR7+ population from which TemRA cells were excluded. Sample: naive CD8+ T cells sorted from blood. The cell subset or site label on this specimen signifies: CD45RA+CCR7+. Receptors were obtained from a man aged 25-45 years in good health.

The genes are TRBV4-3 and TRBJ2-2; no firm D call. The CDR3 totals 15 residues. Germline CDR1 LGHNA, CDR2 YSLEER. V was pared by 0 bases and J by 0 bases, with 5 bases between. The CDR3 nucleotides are TGCGCCAGCAGCCAAGATCAACCGAACACCGGGGAGCTGTTTTTT. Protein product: CASSQDQPNTGELFF.

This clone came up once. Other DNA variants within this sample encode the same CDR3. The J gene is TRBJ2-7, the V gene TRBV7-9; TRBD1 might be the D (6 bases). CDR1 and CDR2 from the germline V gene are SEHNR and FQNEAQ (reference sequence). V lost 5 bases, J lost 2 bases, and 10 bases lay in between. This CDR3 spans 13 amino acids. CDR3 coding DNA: TGTGCCAGCAGCCCGCGGACAGCCTACGAGCAGTACTTC. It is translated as CASSPRTAYEQYF.

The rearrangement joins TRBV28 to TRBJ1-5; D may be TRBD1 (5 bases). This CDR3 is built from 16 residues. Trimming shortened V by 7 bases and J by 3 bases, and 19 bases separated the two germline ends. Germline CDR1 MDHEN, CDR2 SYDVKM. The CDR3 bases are TGTGCCAGCACCTTAAAAGTGGAGGGGACCAATCAGCCCCAGCATTTT. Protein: CASTLKVEGTNQPQHF.

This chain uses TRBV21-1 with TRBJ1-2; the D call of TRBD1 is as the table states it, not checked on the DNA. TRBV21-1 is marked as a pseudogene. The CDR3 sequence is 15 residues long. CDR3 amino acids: CASSKWAGGVTGYTF. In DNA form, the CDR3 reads TGTGCCAGCAGCAAATGGGCAGGGGGCGTCACTGGCTACACCTTC.

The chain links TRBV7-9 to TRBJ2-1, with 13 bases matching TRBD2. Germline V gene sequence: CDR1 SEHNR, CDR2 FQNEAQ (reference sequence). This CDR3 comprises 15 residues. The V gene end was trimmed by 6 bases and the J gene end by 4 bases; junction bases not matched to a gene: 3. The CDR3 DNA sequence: TGTGCCAGCAGAACGGGACTAGCGGGATACAATGAGCAGTTCTTC. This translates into CASRTGLAGYNEQFF. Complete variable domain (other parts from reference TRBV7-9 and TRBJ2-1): DTGVSQNPRHKITKRGQNVTFRCDPISEHNRLYWYRQTLGQGPEFLTYFQNEAQLEKSRLLSDRFSAERPKGSFSTLEIQRTEQGDSAMYLCASRTGLAGYNEQFFGPGTRLTVL.

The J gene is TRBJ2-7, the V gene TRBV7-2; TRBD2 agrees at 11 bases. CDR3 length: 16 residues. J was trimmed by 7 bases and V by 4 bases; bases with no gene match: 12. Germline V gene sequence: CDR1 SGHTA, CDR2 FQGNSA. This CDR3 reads CASSSIISGRAGEQYF. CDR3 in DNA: TGTGCCAGCAGCTCCATTATTAGCGGGAGGGCCGGTGAGCAGTACTTC.

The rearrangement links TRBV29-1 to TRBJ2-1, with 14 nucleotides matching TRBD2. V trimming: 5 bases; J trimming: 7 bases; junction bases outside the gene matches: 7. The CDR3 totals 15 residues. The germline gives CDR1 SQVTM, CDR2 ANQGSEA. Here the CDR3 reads CSVTGLAGVPNEQFF. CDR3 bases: TGCAGCGTTACGGGACTAGCGGGAGTTCCAAATGAGCAGTTCTTC.

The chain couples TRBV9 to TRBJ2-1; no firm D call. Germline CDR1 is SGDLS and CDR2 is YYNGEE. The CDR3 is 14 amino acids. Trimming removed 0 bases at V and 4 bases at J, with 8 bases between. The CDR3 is CASSVEATYNEQFF. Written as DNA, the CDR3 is TGTGCCAGCAGCGTAGAGGCCACGTACAATGAGCAGTTCTTC.

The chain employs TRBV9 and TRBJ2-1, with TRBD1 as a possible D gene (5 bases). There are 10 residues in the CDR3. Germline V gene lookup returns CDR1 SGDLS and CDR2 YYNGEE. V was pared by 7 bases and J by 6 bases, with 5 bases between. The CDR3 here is CASGANEQFF. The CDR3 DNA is TGTGCCAGCGGGGCCAATGAGCAGTTCTTC. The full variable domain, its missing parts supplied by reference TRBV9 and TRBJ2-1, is DSGVTQTPKHLITATGQRVTLRCSPRSGDLSVYWYQQSLDQGLQFLIQYYNGEERAKGNILERFSAQQFPDLHSELNLSSLELGDSALYFCASGANEQFFGPGTRLTVL.